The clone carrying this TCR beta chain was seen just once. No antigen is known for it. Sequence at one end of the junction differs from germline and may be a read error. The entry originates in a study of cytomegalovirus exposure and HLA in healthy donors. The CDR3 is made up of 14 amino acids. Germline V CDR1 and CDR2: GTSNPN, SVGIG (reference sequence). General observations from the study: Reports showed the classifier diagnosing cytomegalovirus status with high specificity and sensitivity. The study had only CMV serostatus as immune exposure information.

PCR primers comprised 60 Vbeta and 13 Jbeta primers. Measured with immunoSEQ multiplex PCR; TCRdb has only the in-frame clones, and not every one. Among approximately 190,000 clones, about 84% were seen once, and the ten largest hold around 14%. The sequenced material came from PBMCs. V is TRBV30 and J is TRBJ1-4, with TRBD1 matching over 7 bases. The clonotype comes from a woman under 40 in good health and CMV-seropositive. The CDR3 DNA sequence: TGTGCCTGGAACGGACAGGCAACTAATGAAAAACTGCTTTTT. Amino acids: CAWNGQATNEKLLF.